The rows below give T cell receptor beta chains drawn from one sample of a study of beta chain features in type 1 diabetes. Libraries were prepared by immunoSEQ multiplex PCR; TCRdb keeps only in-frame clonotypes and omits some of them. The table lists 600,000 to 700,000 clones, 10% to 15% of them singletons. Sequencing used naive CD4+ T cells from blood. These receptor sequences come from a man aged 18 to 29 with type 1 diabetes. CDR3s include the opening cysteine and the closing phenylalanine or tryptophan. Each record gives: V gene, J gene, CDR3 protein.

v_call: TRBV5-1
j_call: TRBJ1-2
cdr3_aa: CASSLVGETNGYTF

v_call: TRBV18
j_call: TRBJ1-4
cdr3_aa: CASSPPGLSDEKLFF

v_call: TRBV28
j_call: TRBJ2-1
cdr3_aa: CASRTGGWNEQFF

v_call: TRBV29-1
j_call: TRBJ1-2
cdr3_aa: CGRNPETGHYGYTF

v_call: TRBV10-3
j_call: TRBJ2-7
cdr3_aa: CAIGSGGSSEQYF

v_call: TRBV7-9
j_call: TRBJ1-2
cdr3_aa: CASSQGVYGYTF

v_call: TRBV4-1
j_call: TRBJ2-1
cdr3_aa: CASSQGVTTYNEQFF

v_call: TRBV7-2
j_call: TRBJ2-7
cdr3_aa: CASSFTYEQYF

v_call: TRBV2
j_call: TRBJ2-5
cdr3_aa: CASSGFWGEETQYF

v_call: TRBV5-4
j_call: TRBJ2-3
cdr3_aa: CASSLSGGTDTQYF

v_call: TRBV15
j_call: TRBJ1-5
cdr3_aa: CATSRDRLDRDQPQHF

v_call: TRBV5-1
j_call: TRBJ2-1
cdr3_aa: CASSLVPPRGSYNEQFF

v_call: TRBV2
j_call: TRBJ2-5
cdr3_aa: CASSDGQGGQETQYF

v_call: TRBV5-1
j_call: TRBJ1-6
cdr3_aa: CASSLDSGGQYNSPLHF

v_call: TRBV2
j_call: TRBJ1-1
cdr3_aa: CARQKGGNTEAFF

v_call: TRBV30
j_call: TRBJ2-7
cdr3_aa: CACLVGGLDEQYF

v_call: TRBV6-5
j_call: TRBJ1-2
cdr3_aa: CASRKTGDYGYTF

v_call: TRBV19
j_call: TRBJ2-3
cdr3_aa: CASRQMTSTDTQYF

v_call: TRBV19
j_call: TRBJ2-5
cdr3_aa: CASSIDSRGAETQYF

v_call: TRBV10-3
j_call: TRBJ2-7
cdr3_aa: CAISPQGTRAYEQYF

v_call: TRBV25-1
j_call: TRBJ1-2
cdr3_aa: CASTKQGIGGYTF

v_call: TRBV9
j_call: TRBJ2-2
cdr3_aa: CASSPHTGTGNTGELFF

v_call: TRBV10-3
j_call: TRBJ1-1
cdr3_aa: CAISEGAGGPKRAFF

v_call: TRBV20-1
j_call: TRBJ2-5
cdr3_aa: CSATTQYF